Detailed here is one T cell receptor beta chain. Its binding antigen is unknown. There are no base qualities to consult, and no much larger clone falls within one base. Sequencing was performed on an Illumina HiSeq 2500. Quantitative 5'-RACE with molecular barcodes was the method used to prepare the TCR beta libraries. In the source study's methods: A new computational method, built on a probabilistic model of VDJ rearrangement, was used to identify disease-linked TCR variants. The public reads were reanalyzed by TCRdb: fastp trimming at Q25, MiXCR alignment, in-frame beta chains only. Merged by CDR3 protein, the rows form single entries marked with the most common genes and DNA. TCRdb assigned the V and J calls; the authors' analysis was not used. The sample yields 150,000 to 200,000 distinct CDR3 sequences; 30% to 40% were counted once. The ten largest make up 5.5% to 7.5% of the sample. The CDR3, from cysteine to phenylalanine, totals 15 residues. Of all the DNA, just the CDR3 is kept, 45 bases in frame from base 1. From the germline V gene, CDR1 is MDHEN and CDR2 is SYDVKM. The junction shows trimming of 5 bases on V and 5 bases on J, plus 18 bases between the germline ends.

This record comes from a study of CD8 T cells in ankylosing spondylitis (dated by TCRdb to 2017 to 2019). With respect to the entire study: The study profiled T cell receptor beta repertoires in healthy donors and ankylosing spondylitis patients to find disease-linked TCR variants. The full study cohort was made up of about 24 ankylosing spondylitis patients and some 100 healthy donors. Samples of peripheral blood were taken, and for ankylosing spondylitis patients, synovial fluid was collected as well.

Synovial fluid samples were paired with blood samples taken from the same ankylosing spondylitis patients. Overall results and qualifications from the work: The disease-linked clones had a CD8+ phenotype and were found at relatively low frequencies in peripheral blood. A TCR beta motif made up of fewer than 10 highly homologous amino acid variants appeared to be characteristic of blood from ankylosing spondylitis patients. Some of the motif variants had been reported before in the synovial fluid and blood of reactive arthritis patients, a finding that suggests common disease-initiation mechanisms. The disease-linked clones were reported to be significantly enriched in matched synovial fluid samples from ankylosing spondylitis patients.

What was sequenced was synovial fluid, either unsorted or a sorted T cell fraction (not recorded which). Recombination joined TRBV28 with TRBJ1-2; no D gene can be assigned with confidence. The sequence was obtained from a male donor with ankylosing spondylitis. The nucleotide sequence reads TGTGCCAGCAGTCCCCCCGCCAGGCCGGCGTATGGCTACACCTTC. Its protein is CASSPPARPAYGYTF.